This TCR beta chain was recorded in a study of blood T cell repertoires in COVID-19. Study-wide background: The cDNA or gDNA used as material had been derived from T cells, B-cell-depleted T cells, or PBMCs.

This clone was counted once. CDR1 is SEHNR and CDR2 is FQNEAQ in the germline V gene (reference sequence). This CDR3 is built from 17 residues. V was pared by 5 bases and J by 3 bases, with 21 bases between. Per the study methods: How many nucleated cells were present was estimated from reference gene primer amplification. Some clones are missing from TCRdb's copy, which holds only in-frame ones; the method was immunoSEQ multiplex PCR. V, J and clone size reflect that table, while D and trimming were determined from the DNA. Found here are a few hundred thousand clones, approximately 82% of them singletons; the top ten hold around 3.4%.

Input material: peripheral blood. This sequence was found in a woman between 18 and 29 years old with acute or convalescent COVID-19. The chain combines TRBV7-9 with TRBJ2-3; D is possibly TRBD2 (6 bases). The CDR3 region is CASSLGRDPRGTDTQYF. For the CDR3, the DNA is TGTGCCAGCAGCCTAGGGCGGGACCCCCGCGGGACAGATACGCAGTATTTT. Drawing the rest from reference TRBV7-9 and TRBJ2-3, the complete variable domain is DTGVSQNPRHKITKRGQNVTFRCDPISEHNRLYWYRQTLGQGPEFLTYFQNEAQLEKSRLLSDRFSAERPKGSFSTLEIQRTEQGDSAMYLCASSLGRDPRGTDTQYFGPGTRLTVL.